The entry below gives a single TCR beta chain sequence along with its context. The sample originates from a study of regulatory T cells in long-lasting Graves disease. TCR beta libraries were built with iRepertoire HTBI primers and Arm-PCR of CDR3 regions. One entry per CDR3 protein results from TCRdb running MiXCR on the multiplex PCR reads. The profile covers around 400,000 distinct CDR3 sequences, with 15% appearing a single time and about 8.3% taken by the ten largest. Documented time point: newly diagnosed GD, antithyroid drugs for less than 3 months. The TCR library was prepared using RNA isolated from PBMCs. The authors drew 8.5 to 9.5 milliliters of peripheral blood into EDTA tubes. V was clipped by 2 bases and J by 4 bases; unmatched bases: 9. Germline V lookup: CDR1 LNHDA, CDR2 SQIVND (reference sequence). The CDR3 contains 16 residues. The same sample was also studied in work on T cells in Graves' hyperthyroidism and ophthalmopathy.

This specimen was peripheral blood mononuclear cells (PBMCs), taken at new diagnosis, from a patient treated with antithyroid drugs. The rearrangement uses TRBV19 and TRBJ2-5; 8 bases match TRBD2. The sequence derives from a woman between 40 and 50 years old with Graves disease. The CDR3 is CASSISGGVGAETQYF. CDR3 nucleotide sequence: TGTGCCAGTAGTATAAGCGGGGGCGTAGGGGCAGAGACCCAGTACTTC.